This TCR beta chain was sequenced for a study of human T cells and chemical hapten exposure. Findings and caveats of the study: DPC sensitization did not alter TCRs above 1 in 1000 frequency. Expanded TCRs clustered into significantly more large CDR3 similarity groups than controls, the analysis revealed.

As the library was built, unique molecular identifiers were attached to individual cDNA molecules. TCRdb redid the calling of the RACE reads with MiXCR, one entry per CDR3 protein. The sample records a few hundred thousand distinct CDR3 sequences, approximately 4.4% being singletons. Points on this clonotype: Its antigen is unidentified.

Documented time point: patch test 1, 2 weeks after DPC sensitization. Treatment specified: therapeutic diphenylcyclopropenone sensitization with weekly scalp DPC. The specimen comprised whole blood, sampled in connection with sensitization to the hapten diphenylcyclopropenone (DPC). This TCR derives from a woman between 45 and 60 years old with alopecia areata. Some clones in this sample may be carry-over from other donors' samples.

Written as DNA, the CDR3 is TGTGCCAGCAGCTTACGGGCCGGGACAGTTACCTACGAGCAGTACTTC. It codes for CASSLRAGTVTYEQYF. This chain links TRBV7-2 with TRBJ2-7, with 7 bases lining up with TRBD1. There are 16 residues in the CDR3. Germline lookup yields CDR1 SGHTA and CDR2 FQGNSA. The V and J ends lost 2 bases and 2 bases, in that order; junction bases with no gene match: 9.